Reported below is one T cell receptor (beta chain). No antigen is known for it. This table comes from immunoSEQ multiplex PCR, and its TCRdb copy is limited to in-frame clones, with some not included. This sample has more than 15,000 clones, with 68% found just once. These data belong to a study of cytotoxic CD8 clonotypes in ibrutinib-treated CLL. As for the study in general: Patients attained some 24 partial and 2 complete responses; at median about 74 months, 14 remained remitted while around twelve progressed.

V lost 0 bases, J lost 1 base, and 6 bases lay in between. Germline V gene data show CDR1 as GTSNPN and CDR2 as SVGIG (reference sequence). This CDR3 contains 13 residues. Study conclusions and caveats: Under treatment, the uncommon public clonotypes either contracted or remained stable.

The TCR sequence derives from a human donor with chronic lymphocytic leukemia. The sample was PBMCs, taken before ibrutinib treatment. This sequence joins TRBV30 and TRBJ1-1, with unresolved D. CDR3 sequence: CAWSVGRNTEAFF. CDR3 coding DNA: TGTGCCTGGAGTGTAGGCAGGAACACTGAAGCTTTCTTT.